This is a list of T cell receptor beta chains from one sample in a study of T-cell reconstitution after alpha-beta-depleted transplantation in children. TCRdb reanalysed the PCR reads using MiXCR and keeps one entry per CDR3 protein. Here the sample spans 70,000 to 95,000 distinct CDR3 sequences, more than 10% being singletons. Sequencing used PBMCs from the stem cell graft donor, obtained from the stem cell graft. Source of these receptors: a human donor who donated a stem cell graft to a child with inherited bone marrow failure. Both conserved end residues are part of each CDR3. D genes are given only for firm matches. Clone size appears in some rows only: once, few, many, or a class for an expanded clone.

TRBJ2-5,TRBV24-1,NA,NA,TGTGCCACCAGTGACCCCGGACATTACCAAGAGACCCAGTACTTC,CATSDPGHYQETQYF
TRBJ1-1,TRBV25-1,NA,few,TGTGCCAGCAGTCAGGGGATGGACACTGAAGCTTTCTTT,CASSQGMDTEAFF
TRBJ2-3,TRBV11-2,NA,many,TGTGCCAGCAGCTTTTCTGGCGGGGCTAGCACAGATACGCAGTATTTT,CASSFSGGASTDTQYF
TRBJ2-3,TRBV3-1,TRBD2,many,TGTGCCAGCAGCCGAAGCACTAGCGGGAGAGGTGCAGATACGCAGTATTTT,CASSRSTSGRGADTQYF
TRBJ1-5,TRBV5-1,TRBD1,many,TGCGCCAGCAGCTTGGAGGGACAGCGTTATCAGCCCCAGCATTTT,CASSLEGQRYQPQHF
TRBJ1-1,TRBV4-3,NA,many,TGCGCCAGCAGCCAAGAAACGGGGCTGAACACTGAAGCTTTCTTT,CASSQETGLNTEAFF
TRBJ2-1,TRBV9,TRBD2,medium-sized,TGTGCCAGCAGCGTAGCTAGCGGGGTATACAATGAGCAGTTCTTC,CASSVASGVYNEQFF
TRBJ1-2,TRBV15,TRBD1,many,TGTGCCACCAGCGGAGGCCGACAGGGGAGGAACTATGGCTACACCTTC,CATSGGRQGRNYGYTF
TRBJ2-3,TRBV5-1,TRBD1,many,TGCGCCAGCAGAGGACAGGGATGGTCAGATACGCAGTATTTT,CASRGQGWSDTQYF
TRBJ2-2,TRBV5-1,NA,many,TGCGCCAGCAGCCTGGCGGTTGGCGGGGAGCTGTTTTTT,CASSLAVGGELFF
TRBJ2-1,TRBV20-1,NA,many,TGCAGTGCCCTGACTGCATACAATGAGCAGTTCTTC,CSALTAYNEQFF
TRBJ2-7,TRBV11-2,NA,few,TGTGCCAGCAGCCCCTCGAGGGGGGGCTACGAGCAGTACTTC,CASSPSRGGYEQYF
TRBJ1-5,TRBV29-1,NA,many,TGCACCCGAGAGGCGGAACAGCCCCAGCATTTT,CTREAEQPQHF
TRBJ1-2,TRBV20-1,NA,many,TGCAGTGGCCGGTGGAGGGATGGCTACACCTTC,CSGRWRDGYTF
TRBJ2-7,TRBV11-2,TRBD2,few,TGTGCCAGCAGCTCGACTAGCGGGAGGGCCTTATTGCAGTACTTC,CASSSTSGRALLQYF